This record covers a single T cell receptor (beta chain). CDR3 length equals 16 residues. V lost 0 bases to trimming and J lost 6 bases; unmatched junction nucleotides: 2. Germline values: CDR1 SGHAT, CDR2 FQNNGV. The data stem from a study of T cell responses to AZD1222 COVID-19 vaccine. The table came from immunoSEQ multiplex PCR; TCRdb's copy has only in-frame clones and leaves some out. The data hold fewer than 200,000 clones, with roughly 90% observed a single time. The clonotype comes from an adult who received the AZD1222 COVID-19 vaccine. The chain is built from TRBV11-2 and TRBJ2-1; 13 nucleotides agree with TRBD2. This specimen consisted of peripheral blood, obtained 28 days after the second AZD1222 dose. CDR3 in DNA: TGTGCCAGCAGCTTAGAAACTAGCGGGAGGGCCAATGAGCAGTTCTTC. Translating gives CASSLETSGRANEQFF.